Included here is one TCR beta chain sequence, with context. Its target antigen remains unknown. Mismatch with germline at one junction end may stem from a read error. From the cysteine up to the phenylalanine, the CDR3 has a length of 13 residues. Just CDR3 DNA is preserved here, 39 bases in frame from base 1. Bulk unsorted tissue served as the source for RNA extraction, and RNA quality was assessed using a NanoDrop ND-1000 and an Agilent 2100. For the normal lung samples, distant non-tumor tissue was collected more than 3 cm away from the tumor edge. All donors had newly diagnosed lung cancer, had not received prior chemotherapy, and were admitted for thoracic surgery in China between August and November 2014. Anyone who had undergone radiotherapy or chemotherapy before, or who had another cancer at the same time, was left out of the study. Pieces of surgical tissue measuring 1-2 cm3 were kept in RNAlater solution and held at -80 degrees C until needed.

The library was made by multiplex PCR. The sequencing machine was an Illumina HiSeq 2500. TCRbeta libraries were built by three rounds of nested PCR using primers (Table S4), following protocols modified from ARM-PCR. Before sequencing, PCR products of 200-500 bp were excised from the gel and purified with the QIAquick gel extraction kit. As for the authors' bioinformatics: Reads were cleaned with Trimmomatic, merged with FLASH into complete CDR3 sequences, and assigned to V(D)J germline segments with MiTCR. Clonal diversity was calculated as the inverse Simpson's index using VDJtools. In-frame sequences lacking a premature stop codon were counted as productive reads. Starting from the raw public reads, TCRdb applied fastp trimming at Q25, assembled clones with MiXCR and retained in-frame beta chains. Each entry is one CDR3 protein sequence, shown with its most common DNA and genes. TCRdb, rather than the study authors, made the V and J calls. The sample table records under 45,000 distinct CDR3 sequences; about three fifths of these occur just once. The ten largest clones represent about 41% of the sample.

The sample is drawn from a study of tumor and adjacent non-tumor tissue in lung cancer listed by TCRdb under 2018. Looking at the study overall: Of the cohort, 12 patients had adenocarcinoma, 2 had squamous cell carcinoma and 1 had small cell lung cancer. The 15 enrolled patients, of whom approximately ten were men and 5 were women, were aged roughly 31 to 85 years and were diagnosed with TNM stage I to III disease. Sequencing generated a total of more than 95 million productive TCRbeta reads, averaging roughly 4.2 million reads per sample. The study compared bulk TCRbeta repertoires between lung tumor tissue and matched distant non-tumor lung tissue from over 12 lung cancer patients. For each patient, one tumor sample and one normal lung sample were taken, giving about 29 paired specimens that underwent TCRbeta CDR3 sequencing. Findings and caveats that apply to the study as a whole: Tumor tissue showed significantly greater TCR diversity (inverse Simpson) than normal lung tissue (431.37 vs 166.20, P = 0.0075, Mann-Whitney U test). The top 100 clones made up a significantly larger cumulative share of the repertoire in normal lung than in tumor tissue. Neither the sequencing platform nor unique molecular identifiers are named or mentioned anywhere in the methods. Because peripheral blood was not sequenced, the blood TCRbeta repertoires of the lung cancer patients in the study went unexamined. Only about 15 patients were in the cohort, and the authors stated that larger samples and more detailed clinical data are needed. TCR diversity was significantly higher in younger patients, and higher tumor TCR diversity was associated with shorter overall and disease-free survival.

This receptor was identified in a man in his fifties or sixties with non-small cell lung cancer. Input material: distant non-tumor lung tissue. The rearranged segments are TRBV12-3 or TRBV12-4 and TRBJ1-5; 7 of the junction bases match TRBD1. The CDR3 amino acid sequence is: CAGSFYRGQSQHF. The DNA sequence is TGTGCCGGCAGTTTCTACAGGGGTCAGTCCCAGCATTTT.